A single T cell receptor (beta chain) is shown here with its context. The antigen is unknown. The germline V gene has CDR1 MNHEY and CDR2 SVGEGT. This CDR3 is built from 11 residues. V was cut by 4 bases and J by 0 bases, with 1 base left in between. This entry is derived from a study of T cells in tumors after PD-1 blockade. Study-level background: No patient had prior checkpoint blockade, systemic immunosuppression, or radiotherapy within 4 weeks. Patients received pembrolizumab 200 mg every 3 weeks or cemiplimab 350 mg every 2 weeks. On average, peripheral blood gave roughly 110,000 TCR templates and tens of thousands of unique clonotypes.

Generated by immunoSEQ multiplex PCR, the TCRdb table keeps only in-frame clones and is missing some. The profile shows 15,000 or so clones, around 79% of them singletons. Findings and caveats of the study: About 41% of tumor TCR clonotypes were also found in blood.

The sequence came from a human donor with basal cell carcinoma. This chain joins TRBV6-2 or TRBV6-3 and TRBJ2-7; the D is unclear. The specimen comprised PBMCs, sampled after anti-PD-1 treatment. Here the CDR3 reads CASSFSYEQYF. CDR3 in DNA: TGTGCCAGCAGTTTCTCCTACGAGCAGTACTTC.